This T cell receptor beta chain was observed in a study of human thymus T cells. Sequenced by immunoSEQ multiplex PCR; TCRdb stores in-frame clones only, minus some. Of tens of thousands of clones listed, roughly 94% are singletons. CDR3 size: 16 residues. With 0 bases clipped from V and 0 bases from J, the junction kept 2 bases outside the gene matches. The germline V gene has CDR1 SGDLS and CDR2 YYNGEE. Healthy Finnish infants having corrective surgery for congenital heart defects served as donors. Genomic DNA was extracted from every available blood leukocyte. This chain joins TRBV9 and TRBJ2-3; 9 bases are shared with TRBD2. The sequencing input was blood. This clonotype was obtained from a boy less than two years old with a congenital heart defect but otherwise immunologically healthy. The CDR3, as DNA: TGTGCCAGCAGCGTAGGGGCGGGGGGGAGCACAGATACGCAGTATTTT. It translates to CASSVGAGGSTDTQYF.